The clone carrying this TCR beta chain turned up a few times. The antigen is unknown. This sample is drawn from a study of T cell responses to AZD1222 COVID-19 vaccine. This table comes from immunoSEQ multiplex PCR, and its TCRdb copy is limited to in-frame clones, with some not included. This table holds some 100,000 clones, roughly 90% found once. Study-level points and caveats: Most donors were white British and more were female, and clonal diversity was possibly underestimated. A reported finding is that nearly half of spike-specific TCRs target unmutated variant regions. With two AZD1222 doses given, Spike-specific TCR breadth and depth both rose.

This CDR3 has 14 residues. Trimming shortened V by 4 bases and J by 6 bases, and 14 bases separated the two germline ends. Germline values: CDR1 SGHRS, CDR2 YFSETQ. This sample comprised peripheral blood, obtained on day 0 of AZD1222 vaccination. The gene calls are TRBV5-1 and TRBJ1-5, with a tentative D call TRBD1 (6 bases). This receptor was taken from an adult in good health. DNA of the CDR3: TGCGCCAGCAGCACCACAGGGTATGGTCAGCCCCAGCATTTT. Protein product: CASSTTGYGQPQHF. Filled out from reference TRBV5-1 and TRBJ1-5, the complete variable domain reads KAGVTQTPRYLIKTRGQQVTLSCSPISGHRSVSWYQQTPGQGLQFLFEYFSETQRNKGNFPGRFSGRQFSNSRSEMNVSTLELGDSALYLCASSTTGYGQPQHFGDGTRLSIL.